Given below is one T cell receptor beta chain in context. This receptor's antigen is unknown. Base qualities are not recorded, but no much larger clone differs from it by a single base. The data belong to a study of CD4 T cells in relation to SARS-CoV-2 and coronaviruses (dated by TCRdb to the early 2020s). For the wider study: In the ViraFEST assay, PBMCs were cultured with antigen for nine to ten days, after which TCR beta CDR3s were sequenced to identify clonal expansions specific to the antigen. Across all 12 patients in the full convalescent cohort, ages ranged from roughly 20 to 80 years, with a median of 38. Among the roughly twelve convalescent patients, 8 males and 4 females were included, and two of the subjects were Hispanic. Patient-derived lymphoblastoid cell lines were used to map the HLA restriction of shared crossreactive spike epitopes. At the level of individual TCR clonotypes, the study evaluated whether memory CD4+ T cells crossreact between the spike proteins of SARS-CoV-2 and those of common cold coronaviruses. The Adaptive Biotechnologies TCR-sequencing kit was used to sequence samples from three pre-COVID donors and the naive versus memory experiments, while other data came from Illumina-based sequencing. Expansion assays from other donors in the study were sequenced with a different, Illumina-based TCR-beta assay.

V loses 3 bases of germline sequence and J loses 3 bases, and the interval between the two ends is 8 bases. The germline V gene specifies SNHLY as CDR1 and FYNNEI as CDR2. The CDR3 holds 14 amino acids from the cysteine to the phenylalanine. Only the CDR3 DNA stays, 42 bases, in frame from base 1. The paper as a whole reports these results and caveats: Because no donor provided both pre-pandemic and post-infection samples, tracing the source of pre-existing responses was limited. Compared with monoreactive clones, crossreactive clones had significantly weaker SARS-CoV-2-driven expansion, a result consistent with antigenic imprinting. Roughly 60% of donors had memory CD4+ clonotypes that crossrecognized SARS-CoV-2 and at least one common cold coronavirus spike. Sequencing naive versus memory cells indicated that the assay picks up memory recall responses, not primary responses primed during culture. The study was limited by small numbers of patients and tested TCRs. Crossreactivity analysis centred on spike protein, so crossreactivity against other viral proteins was not assessed.

Survey-level immunoSEQ TCR-beta sequencing was performed on DNA from CEF-cultured naive and memory CD4+ T cells. The authors processed their data as follows. Preprocessing removed nonproductive sequences and CDR3s not starting with C, not ending with F or W, or shorter than 7 amino acids. Antigen-specific clonotypes were called with the MANAFEST web app on the basis of expansion relative to the reference and to other culture wells. To be counted as positive, a clone had to show significant expansion compared with the reference culture, at an FDR below 0.05, in 2 of 3 replicate wells. To be called positive, a clone also had to show significant expansion compared with every other tandem well and an odds ratio greater than 5. Cultured and uncultured naive and memory CD4+ repertoires were searched for previously identified spike- and CEF-reactive CDR3s. CDR3 homology was quantified as pairwise Levenshtein distance, calculated with the stringdist R package after three terminal residues were trimmed from each end. The clones in this table, taken by TCRdb from immuneACCESS, are in-frame only. Not every clone is retained; where verified, under half of the shortfall comes from an unresolved V gene, and the cause of the rest is unknown. The DNA was the basis for D and trimming; V, J and clone size are from that table. Here the sample has around 41,000 clones; under 90% occur a single time. The top ten constitute around 1.2% of the sample.

Naive and memory CD4+ T cells were separated from cryopreserved PBMCs by first enriching for CD4 and then performing EasySep naive CD4+ T cell enrichment. For under twelve days, approximately 100,000 sorted naive or memory CD4+ T cells were cultured together with CEF peptides and T cell-depleted PBMCs at a 1:1 ratio. Each peptide culture condition was generally run in triplicate replicate wells. Ficoll-Paque PLUS gradient centrifugation was used to isolate PBMCs from either whole blood or leukapheresis product. PBMCs were either cryopreserved at -140 degrees C or used fresh in the expansion assay. The QIAamp Micro DNA Kit was used to extract genomic DNA from the CD4+ T cells.

The sample taken for sequencing was naive CD4+ T cells from PBMCs, cultured in vitro. The sample's cell subset or site label, decoded: naive CD4+ T cells isolated by negative enrichment. This TCR came from an adult with COVID-19. The chain is encoded by TRBV2 joined to TRBJ1-4, with the identity of the D gene unclear. The CDR3 is CASSDGQSNEKLFF. The nucleotide sequence is TGTGCCAGCAGTGATGGTCAGTCTAATGAAAAACTGTTTTTT.